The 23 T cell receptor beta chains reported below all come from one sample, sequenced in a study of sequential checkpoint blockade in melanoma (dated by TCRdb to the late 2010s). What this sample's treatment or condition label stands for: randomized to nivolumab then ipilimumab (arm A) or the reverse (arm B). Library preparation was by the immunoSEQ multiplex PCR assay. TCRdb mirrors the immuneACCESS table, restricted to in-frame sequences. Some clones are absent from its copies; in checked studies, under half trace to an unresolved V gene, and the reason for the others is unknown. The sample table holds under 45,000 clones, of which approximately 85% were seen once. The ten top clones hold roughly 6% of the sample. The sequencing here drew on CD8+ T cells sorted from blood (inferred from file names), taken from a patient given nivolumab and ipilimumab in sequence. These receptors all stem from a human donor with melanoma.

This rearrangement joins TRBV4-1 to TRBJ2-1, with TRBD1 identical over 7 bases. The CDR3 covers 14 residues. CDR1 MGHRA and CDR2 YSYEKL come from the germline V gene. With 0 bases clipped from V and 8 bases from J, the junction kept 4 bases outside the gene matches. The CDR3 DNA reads TGCGCCAGCAGCCAAGACGAGGGGGCGGATGAGCAGTTCTTC. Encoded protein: CASSQDEGADEQFF.

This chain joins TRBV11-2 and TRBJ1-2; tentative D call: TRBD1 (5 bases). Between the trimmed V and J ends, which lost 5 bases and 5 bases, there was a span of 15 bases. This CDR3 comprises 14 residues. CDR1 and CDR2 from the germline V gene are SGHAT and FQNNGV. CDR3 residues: CASSPGPQGYGYTF. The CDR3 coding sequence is TGTGCCAGCAGCCCCGGCCCTCAGGGATATGGCTACACCTTC.

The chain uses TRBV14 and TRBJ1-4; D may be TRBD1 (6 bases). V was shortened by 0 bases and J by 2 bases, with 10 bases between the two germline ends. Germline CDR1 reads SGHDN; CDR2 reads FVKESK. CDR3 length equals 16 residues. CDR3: CASSQDYRETNEKLFF. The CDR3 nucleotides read TGTGCCAGCAGCCAAGATTACAGGGAGACTAATGAAAAACTGTTTTTT.

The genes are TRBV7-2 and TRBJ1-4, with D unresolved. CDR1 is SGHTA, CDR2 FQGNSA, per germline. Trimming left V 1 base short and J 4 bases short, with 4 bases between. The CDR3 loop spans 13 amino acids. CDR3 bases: TGTGCCAGCAGCTTAGATAATAATGAAAAACTGTTTTTT. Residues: CASSLDNNEKLFF.

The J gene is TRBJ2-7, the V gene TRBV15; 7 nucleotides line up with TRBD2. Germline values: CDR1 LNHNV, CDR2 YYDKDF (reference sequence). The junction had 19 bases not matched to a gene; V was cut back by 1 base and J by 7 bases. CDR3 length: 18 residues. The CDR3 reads CATSRARGGSGLFVEQYF. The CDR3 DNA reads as TGTGCCACCAGCAGAGCCCGCGGGGGTAGCGGACTCTTCGTAGAGCAGTACTTC.

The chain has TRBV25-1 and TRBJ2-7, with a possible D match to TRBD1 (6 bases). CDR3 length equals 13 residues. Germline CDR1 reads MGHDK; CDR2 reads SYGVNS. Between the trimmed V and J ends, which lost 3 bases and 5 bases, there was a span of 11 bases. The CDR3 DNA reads TGTGCCAGCAGTGATGCAGGGGTCCACGAGCAGTACTTC. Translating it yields CASSDAGVHEQYF.

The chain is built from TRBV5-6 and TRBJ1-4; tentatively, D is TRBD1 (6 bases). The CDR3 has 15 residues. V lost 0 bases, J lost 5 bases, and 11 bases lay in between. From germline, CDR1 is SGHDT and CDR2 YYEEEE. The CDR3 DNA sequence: TGTGCCAGCAGCTTGGCCGGGGACATAAATGAAAAACTGTTTTTT. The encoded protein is CASSLAGDINEKLFF.

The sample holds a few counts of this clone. The CDR3 protein is CASSIEGTGAPGNTIYF. DNA for the CDR3: TGTGCCAGTAGTATAGAGGGGACAGGGGCGCCTGGAAACACCATATATTTT. The chain is built from TRBV19 and TRBJ1-3; TRBD1 matches 10 bases. CDR1 is LNHDA and CDR2 is SQIVND in the germline V gene (reference sequence). This CDR3 is 17 amino acids long. Trimming at V came to 0 bases and at J to 2 bases, leaving 4 bases not matched to a gene.

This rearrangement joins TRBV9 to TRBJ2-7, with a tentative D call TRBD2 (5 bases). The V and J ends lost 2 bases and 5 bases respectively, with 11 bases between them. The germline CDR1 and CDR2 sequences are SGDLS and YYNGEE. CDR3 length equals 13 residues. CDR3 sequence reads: CASSVRDSHEQYF. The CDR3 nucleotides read TGTGCCAGCAGCGTCCGGGATTCCCACGAGCAGTACTTC.

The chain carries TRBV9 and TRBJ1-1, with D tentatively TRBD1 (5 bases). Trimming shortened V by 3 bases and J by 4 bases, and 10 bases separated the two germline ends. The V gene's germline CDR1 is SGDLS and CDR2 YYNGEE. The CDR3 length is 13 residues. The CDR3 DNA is TGTGCCAGCAGCGGCGGGACGGGCACTGAAGCTTTCTTT. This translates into CASSGGTGTEAFF. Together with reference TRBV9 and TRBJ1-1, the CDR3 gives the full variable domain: DSGVTQTPKHLITATGQRVTLRCSPRSGDLSVYWYQQSLDQGLQFLIQYYNGEERAKGNILERFSAQQFPDLHSELNLSSLELGDSALYFCASSGGTGTEAFFGQGTRLTVV.

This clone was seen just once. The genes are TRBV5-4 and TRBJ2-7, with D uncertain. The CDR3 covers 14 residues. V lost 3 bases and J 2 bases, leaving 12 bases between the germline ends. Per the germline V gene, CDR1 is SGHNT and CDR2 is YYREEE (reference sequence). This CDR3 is CASSSTETPYEQYF. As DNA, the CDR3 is TGTGCCAGCAGCTCTACTGAAACTCCCTACGAGCAGTACTTC.

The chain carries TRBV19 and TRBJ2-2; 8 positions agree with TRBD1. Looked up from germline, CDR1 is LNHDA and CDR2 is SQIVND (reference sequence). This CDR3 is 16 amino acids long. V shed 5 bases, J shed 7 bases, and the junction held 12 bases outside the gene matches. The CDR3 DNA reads TGTGCCAGTAGTCCCTCCCCAGGGGGCCGGTACGGGGAGCTGTTTTTT. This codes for CASSPSPGGRYGELFF. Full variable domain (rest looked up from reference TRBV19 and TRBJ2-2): DGGITQSPKYLFRKEGQNVTLSCEQNLNHDAMYWYRQDPGQGLRLIYYSQIVNDFQKGDIAEGYSVSREKKESFPLTVTSAQKNPTAFYLCASSPSPGGRYGELFFGEGSRLTVL.

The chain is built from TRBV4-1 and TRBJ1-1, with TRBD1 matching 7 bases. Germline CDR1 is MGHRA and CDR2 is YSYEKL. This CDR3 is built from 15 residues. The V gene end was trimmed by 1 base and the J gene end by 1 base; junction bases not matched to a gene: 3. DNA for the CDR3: TGCGCCAGCAGCCAAGTAAGGGGGCGGAACACTGAAGCTTTCTTT. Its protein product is CASSQVRGRNTEAFF.

The CDR3 DNA follows: TGTGCCAGCAGAACCCGACAGGGAAGCTCCTACGAGCAGTACTTC. Encoded protein: CASRTRQGSSYEQYF. This chain links TRBV27 with TRBJ2-7; TRBD1 matches 7 bases. Per the germline V gene, CDR1 is MNHEY and CDR2 is SMNVEV (reference sequence). J was trimmed by 0 bases and V by 6 bases; bases with no gene match: 8. The CDR3 sequence is 15 residues long.

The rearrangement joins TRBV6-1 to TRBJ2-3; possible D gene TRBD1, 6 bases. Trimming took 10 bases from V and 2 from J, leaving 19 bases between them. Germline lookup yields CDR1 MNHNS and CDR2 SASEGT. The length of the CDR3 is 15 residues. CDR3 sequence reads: CATCGFGQLTDTQYF. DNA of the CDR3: TGTGCCACCTGCGGGTTCGGACAGCTCACAGATACGCAGTATTTT.

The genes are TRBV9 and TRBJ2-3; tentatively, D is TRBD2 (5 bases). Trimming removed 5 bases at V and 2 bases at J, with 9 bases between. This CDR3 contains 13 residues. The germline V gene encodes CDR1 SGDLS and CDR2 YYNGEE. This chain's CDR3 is CASRDFITDTQYF. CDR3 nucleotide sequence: TGTGCCAGCAGGGACTTTATCACAGATACGCAGTATTTT.

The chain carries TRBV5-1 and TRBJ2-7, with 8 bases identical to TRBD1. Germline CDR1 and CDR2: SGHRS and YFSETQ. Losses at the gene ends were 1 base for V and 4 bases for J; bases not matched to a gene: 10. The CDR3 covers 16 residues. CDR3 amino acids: CASSLSPGQGRYEQYF. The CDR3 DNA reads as TGCGCCAGCAGCTTGTCGCCTGGACAGGGCAGATACGAGCAGTACTTC.

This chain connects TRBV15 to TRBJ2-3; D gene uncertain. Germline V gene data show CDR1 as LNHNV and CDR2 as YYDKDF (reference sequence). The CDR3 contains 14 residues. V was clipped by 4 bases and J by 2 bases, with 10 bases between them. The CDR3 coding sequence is TGTGCCACCAGCACCAGGATACTCACAGATACGCAGTATTTT. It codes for CATSTRILTDTQYF.

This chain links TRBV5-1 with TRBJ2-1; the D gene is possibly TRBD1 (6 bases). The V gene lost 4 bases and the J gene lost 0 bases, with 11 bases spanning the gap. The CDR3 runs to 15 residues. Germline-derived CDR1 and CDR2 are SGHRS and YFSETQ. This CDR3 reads CASSPGVSSYNEQFF. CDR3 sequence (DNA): TGCGCCAGCAGCCCAGGGGTTAGCTCCTACAATGAGCAGTTCTTC.

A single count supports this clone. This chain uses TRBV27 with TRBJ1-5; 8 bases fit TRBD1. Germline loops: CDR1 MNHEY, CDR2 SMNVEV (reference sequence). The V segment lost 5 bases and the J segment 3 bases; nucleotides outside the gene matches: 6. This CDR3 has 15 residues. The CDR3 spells CASSNRGQVNQPQHF. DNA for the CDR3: TGTGCCAGCAGTAACAGGGGACAGGTCAATCAGCCCCAGCATTTT.

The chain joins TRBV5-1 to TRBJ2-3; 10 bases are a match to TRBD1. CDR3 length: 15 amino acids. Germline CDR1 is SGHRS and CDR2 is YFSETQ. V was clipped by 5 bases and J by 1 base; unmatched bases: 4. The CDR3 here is CASSPGTGGTDTQYF. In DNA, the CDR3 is TGCGCCAGCAGTCCCGGGACAGGGGGCACAGATACGCAGTATTTT.

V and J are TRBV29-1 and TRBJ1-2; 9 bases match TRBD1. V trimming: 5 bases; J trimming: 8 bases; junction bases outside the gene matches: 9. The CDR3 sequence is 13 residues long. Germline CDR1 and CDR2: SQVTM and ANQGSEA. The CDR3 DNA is TGCAGCGTTTCGACAGGGGGGTCAGGGGGCTACACCTTC. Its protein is CSVSTGGSGGYTF.

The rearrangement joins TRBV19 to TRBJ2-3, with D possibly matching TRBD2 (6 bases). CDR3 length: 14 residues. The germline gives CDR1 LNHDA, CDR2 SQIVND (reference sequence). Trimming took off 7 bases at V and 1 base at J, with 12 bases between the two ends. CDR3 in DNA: TGTGCCAGTACGGGGGATGAGGGCACAGATACGCAGTATTTT. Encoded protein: CASTGDEGTDTQYF.